This entry lists 15 T cell receptor beta chains sequenced from one sample in a study of Ad26.COV2.S vaccination and SARS-CoV-2 variants (dated by TCRdb to the early 2020s). Libraries were made using the immunoSEQ multiplex PCR assay. As stored in TCRdb, this immuneACCESS dataset retains in-frame rearrangements with V and J assigned. A fraction of the clones does not appear; measured against another copy, unresolved V genes explain less than half of the discrepancy, and the remainder lacks a known reason. The sample table holds 350,000 to 500,000 clones, of which 90% were seen once. The ten biggest clones cover 9% to 15% of the sample. The sample's treatment or condition label is to be understood as: 15 to 20 received Ad26.COV2.S at low or high dose, single or two shots; 5 received placebo; per-sample allocation not given. For vaccine and placebo recipients, the sequenced repertoires came from samples collected on day 63 after the first injection.

Source: peripheral blood, taken in a trial of Ad26.COV2.S vaccine versus placebo. The receptors originated from a person aged 18-60 years who received the Ad26.COV2.S COVID-19 vaccine or a placebo.

The chain is built from TRBV19 and TRBJ1-5; D is possibly TRBD1 (5 bases). This CDR3 has 13 residues. CDR1 is LNHDA and CDR2 is SQIVND in the germline V gene (reference sequence). The V end lost 5 bases, the J end lost 5 bases, and 10 bases lay between the germline ends. The DNA of the CDR3 is TGTGCCAGTAGTCAGGGTTCGTATCAGCCCCAGCATTTT. Translating it yields CASSQGSYQPQHF.

Only one count was recorded for this clone. The rearrangement links TRBV6-2 or TRBV6-3 to TRBJ2-1, with TRBD2 matching over 7 bases. This CDR3 comprises 11 residues. CDR1 MNHEY and CDR2 SVGEGT come from the germline V gene. The J segment lost 15 bases and the V segment lost 8 bases, leaving 10 bases of the junction unmatched. DNA for the CDR3: TGTGCCAGCGGCCCCCGTAGCGGGTCGTTCTTC. It is translated as CASGPRSGSFF.

The chain employs TRBV7-3 and TRBJ2-3, with D unresolved. CDR3 length: 14 amino acids. V lost 5 bases to trimming and J lost 4 bases, with 13 bases between them. Germline V gene lookup returns CDR1 SGHTA and CDR2 FQGTGA. CDR3 nucleotide sequence: TGTGCCAGCAGCCCCCTCGCTGGGGCAGATACGCAGTATTTT. As protein: CASSPLAGADTQYF.

This chain uses TRBV7-2 with TRBJ2-1; 12 bases map to TRBD2. Germline V gene data show CDR1 as SGHTA and CDR2 as FQGNSA. Trimming took 3 bases from V and 9 from J; bases not matched to a gene: 6. There are 15 residues in the CDR3. CDR3 sequence: CASSFLAGGPIEQFF. The CDR3 nucleotides read TGTGCCAGCAGCTTCCTAGCGGGAGGGCCTATTGAGCAGTTCTTC.

The rearrangement joins TRBV6-5 to TRBJ2-2, with 9 bases identical to TRBD1. CDR3 length equals 15 residues. From germline, CDR1 is MNHEY and CDR2 SVGAGI. J lost 6 bases, V lost 5 bases, and 7 bases had no gene match. In nucleotides, the CDR3 is TGTGCCAGCAGTCTAACAGGGGGCGCGTCCGGGGAGCTGTTTTTT. It yields the protein CASSLTGGASGELFF.

The chain employs TRBV29-1 and TRBJ1-1, with a weak D call TRBD1 (5 bases). The V gene's germline CDR1 is SQVTM and CDR2 ANQGSEA. CDR3 length: 10 amino acids. Trimming took off 7 bases at V and 3 bases at J, with 6 bases between the two ends. CDR3 sequence: CSGGDTEAFF. The CDR3 nucleotides are TGCAGCGGGGGGGACACTGAAGCTTTCTTT.

This clone was counted a single time. This chain uses TRBV4-1 with TRBJ1-2; 9 nucleotides align to TRBD1. After removal of 1 base from V and 2 bases from J, the junction contained 5 bases not matched to a gene. The CDR3 has 16 amino acids. CDR1 and CDR2 (germline): MGHRA, YSYEKL. CDR3 DNA: TGCGCCAGCAGCCAAGGGGGACAGGGACTCAACTATGGCTACACCTTC. Translating gives CASSQGGQGLNYGYTF.

This chain links TRBV12-3 or TRBV12-4 with TRBJ2-2; D ambiguous. With 2 bases removed from V and 9 bases from J, the gap between germline ends came to 1 base. This CDR3 contains 10 residues. Written as DNA, the CDR3 is TGTGCCAGCAGTTTACGGGAGCTGTTTTTT. Its protein is CASSLRELFF.

The rearrangement uses TRBV5-5 and TRBJ2-7, with a tentative D call TRBD1 (6 bases). V lost 3 bases, J lost 2 bases, and 12 bases lay in between. CDR3 length: 14 residues. The germline gives CDR1 SGHKS, CDR2 YYEKEE (reference sequence). Written as DNA, the CDR3 is TGTGCCAGCAGCTGGTATACAGGGACCTACGAGCAGTACTTC. It encodes CASSWYTGTYEQYF.

V is TRBV11-2 and J is TRBJ2-2, with 13 bases fitting TRBD2. J gave up 4 bases and V 6 bases, and 11 bases lay outside the gene matches. Germline-derived CDR1 and CDR2 are SGHAT and FQNNGV. The CDR3 is made up of 18 amino acids. The DNA for the CDR3 is TGTGCCAGCAGGTATCGGACTAGCGGGAGATCGGGCACCGGGGAGCTGTTTTTT. Translating it yields CASRYRTSGRSGTGELFF.

The count of this clone is one. The gene calls are TRBV29-1 and TRBJ2-3, with TRBD2 matching 9 bases. V lost 4 bases to trimming and J lost 7 bases; unmatched junction nucleotides: 3. Germline V CDR1 and CDR2: SQVTM, ANQGSEA. The CDR3 is made up of 12 amino acids. In DNA form, the CDR3 reads TGCAGCGTTGGGACTAGCGTTCATACGCAGTATTTT. Translation gives CSVGTSVHTQYF.

The chain combines TRBV7-9 with TRBJ2-3, with 10 bases aligning to TRBD1. This CDR3 is 16 amino acids long. The junction had 5 bases not matched to a gene; V was cut back by 5 bases and J by 0 bases. Germline CDR1 SEHNR, CDR2 FQNEAQ (reference sequence). The CDR3 sequence is CASSSRQGASTDTQYF. The CDR3 coding sequence is TGTGCCAGCAGCAGTAGACAGGGGGCTAGCACAGATACGCAGTATTTT.

The sample holds a few counts of this clone. The CDR3 DNA follows: TGTGCCAGCAGCAGGGTTGAGACAGGGTCCTACGAGCAGTACTTC. Residues: CASSRVETGSYEQYF. J is TRBJ2-7 and V is TRBV6-5; 7 positions agree with TRBD1. Germline loops: CDR1 MNHEY, CDR2 SVGAGI. The CDR3 length is 15 residues. Trimming removed 6 bases from V and 1 base from J; junction bases left unmatched: 9.

The chain joins TRBV28 to TRBJ2-1; D is unclear. The CDR3 spans 12 residues. Germline CDR1 is MDHEN and CDR2 is SYDVKM. Trimming stripped 1 base from V and 8 bases from J, with 6 bases between. The CDR3 DNA reads TGTGCCAGCAGTTTATCATCGGATGAGCAGTTCTTC. Its translation: CASSLSSDEQFF.

This sequence joins TRBV2 and TRBJ1-1; 10 nucleotides align to TRBD1. V lost 5 bases to trimming and J lost 6 bases; unmatched junction nucleotides: 9. Germline V CDR1 and CDR2: SNHLY, FYNNEI. This CDR3 spans 15 amino acids. The CDR3 protein is CASSSGQGIGSEAFF. The CDR3 nucleotides read TGTGCCAGCAGTTCGGGACAGGGGATAGGGTCTGAAGCTTTCTTT.